Sequencing of this T cell receptor beta chain was carried out in a study of blood T cell repertoires in COVID-19. Overall study context: Donors in the United States, Italy and Spain gave samples during acute or convalescent COVID-19.

In the source study's methods: Nucleated cell number was recorded as an estimate derived from reference gene primer amplification. Only in-frame clones appear in the TCRdb table, and some are missing; sequencing was by immunoSEQ multiplex PCR. That table gives V, J and clone size, and the DNA gave D and trimming. The sample includes some 190,000 clones, approximately 85% seen only once; the top ten take approximately 5%. Sequences were obtained from peripheral blood. The origin of this receptor is an elderly woman with acute or convalescent COVID-19.

The CDR3 coding sequence is TGTGCCAGCAGCCAAGATTATGGAGAGACAGGGGGCCCAAACTATGGCTACACCTTC. Translated, it gives CASSQDYGETGGPNYGYTF. J is TRBJ1-2 and V is TRBV14; TRBD1 matches at 10 bases. This CDR3 comprises 19 residues. After removal of 0 bases from V and 2 bases from J, the junction contained 12 bases not matched to a gene. The germline V gene has CDR1 SGHDN and CDR2 FVKESK.